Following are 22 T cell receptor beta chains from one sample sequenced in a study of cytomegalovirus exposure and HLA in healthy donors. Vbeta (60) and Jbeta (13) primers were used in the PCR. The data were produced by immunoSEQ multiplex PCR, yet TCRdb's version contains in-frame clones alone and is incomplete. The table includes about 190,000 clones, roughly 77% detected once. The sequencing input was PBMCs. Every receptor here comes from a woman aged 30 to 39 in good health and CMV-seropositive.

This CDR3 is CATSSVRGGTEAFF. The CDR3 coding sequence is TGTGCCACCAGCAGCGTAAGGGGAGGCACTGAAGCTTTCTTT. The J gene is TRBJ1-1, the V gene TRBV15; tentative D call: TRBD1 (5 bases). CDR3 length: 14 amino acids. V lost 3 bases, J lost 4 bases, and 12 bases lay in between. Germline CDR1 LNHNV, CDR2 YYDKDF (reference sequence).

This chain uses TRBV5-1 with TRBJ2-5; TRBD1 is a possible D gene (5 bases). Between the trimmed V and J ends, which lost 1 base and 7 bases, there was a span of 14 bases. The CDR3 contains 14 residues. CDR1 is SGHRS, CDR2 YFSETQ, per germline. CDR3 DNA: TGCGCCAGCAGCTTGTTACAGGCCCCTGGGACCCAGTACTTC. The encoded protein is CASSLLQAPGTQYF. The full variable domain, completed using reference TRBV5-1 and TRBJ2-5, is KAGVTQTPRYLIKTRGQQVTLSCSPISGHRSVSWYQQTPGQGLQFLFEYFSETQRNKGNFPGRFSGRQFSNSRSEMNVSTLELGDSALYLCASSLLQAPGTQYFGPGTRLLVL.

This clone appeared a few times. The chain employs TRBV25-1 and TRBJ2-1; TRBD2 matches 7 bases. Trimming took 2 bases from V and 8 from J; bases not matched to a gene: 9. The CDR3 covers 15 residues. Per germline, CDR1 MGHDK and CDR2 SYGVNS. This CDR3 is CASSEGGVRGDEQFF. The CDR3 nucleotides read TGTGCCAGCAGTGAAGGGGGGGTTCGCGGGGATGAGCAGTTCTTC.

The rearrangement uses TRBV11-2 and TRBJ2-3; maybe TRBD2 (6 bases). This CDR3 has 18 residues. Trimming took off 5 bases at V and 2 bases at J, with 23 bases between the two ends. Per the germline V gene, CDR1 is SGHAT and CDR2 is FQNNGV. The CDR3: CASSAGDPREWITDTQYF. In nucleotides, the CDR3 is TGTGCCAGCAGCGCAGGAGACCCACGGGAGTGGATCACAGATACGCAGTATTTT.

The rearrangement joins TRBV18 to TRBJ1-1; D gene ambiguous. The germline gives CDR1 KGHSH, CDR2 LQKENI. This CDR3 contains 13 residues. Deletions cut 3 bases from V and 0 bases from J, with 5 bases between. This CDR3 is CASSPSMNTEAFF. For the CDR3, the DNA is TGTGCCAGCTCACCTTCCATGAACACTGAAGCTTTCTTT. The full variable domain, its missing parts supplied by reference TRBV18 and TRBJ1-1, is NAGVMQNPRHLVRRRGQEARLRCSPMKGHSHVYWYRQLPEEGLKFMVYLQKENIIDESGMPKERFSAEFPKEGPSILRIQQVVRGDSAAYFCASSPSMNTEAFFGQGTRLTVV.

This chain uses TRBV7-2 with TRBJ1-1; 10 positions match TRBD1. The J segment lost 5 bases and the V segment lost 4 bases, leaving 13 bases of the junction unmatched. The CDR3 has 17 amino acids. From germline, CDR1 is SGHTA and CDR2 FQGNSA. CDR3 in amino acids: CASSSRTGGNAVTEAFF. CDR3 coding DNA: TGTGCCAGCAGCTCCCGGACAGGGGGGAACGCGGTGACTGAAGCTTTCTTT.

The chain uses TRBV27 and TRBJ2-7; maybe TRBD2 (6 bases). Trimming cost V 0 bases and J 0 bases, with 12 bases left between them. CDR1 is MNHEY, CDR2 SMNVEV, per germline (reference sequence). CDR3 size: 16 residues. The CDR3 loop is CASSLSGGSNSYEQYF. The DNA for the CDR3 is TGTGCCAGCAGTTTATCGGGGGGTTCCAACTCCTACGAGCAGTACTTC.

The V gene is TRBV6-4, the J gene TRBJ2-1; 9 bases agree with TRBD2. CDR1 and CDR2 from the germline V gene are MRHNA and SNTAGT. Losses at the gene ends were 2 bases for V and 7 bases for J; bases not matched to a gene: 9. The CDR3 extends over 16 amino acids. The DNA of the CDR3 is TGTGCCAGCAGTGACGGTCTAGCGGGAAACGTAAATGAGCAGTTCTTC. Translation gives CASSDGLAGNVNEQFF.

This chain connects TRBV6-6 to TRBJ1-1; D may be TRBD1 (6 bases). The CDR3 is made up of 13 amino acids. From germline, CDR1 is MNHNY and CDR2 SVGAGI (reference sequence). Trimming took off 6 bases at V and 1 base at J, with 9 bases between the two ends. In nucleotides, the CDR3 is TGTGCCAGCAGCCGGACAGAGAACACTGAAGCTTTCTTT. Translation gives CASSRTENTEAFF.

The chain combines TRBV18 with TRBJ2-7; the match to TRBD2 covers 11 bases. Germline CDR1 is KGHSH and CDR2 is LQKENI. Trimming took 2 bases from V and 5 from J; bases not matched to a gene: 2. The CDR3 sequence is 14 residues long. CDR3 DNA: TGTGCCAGCTCACCAGGGACTAGCGGAAACGAGCAGTACTTC. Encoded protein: CASSPGTSGNEQYF.

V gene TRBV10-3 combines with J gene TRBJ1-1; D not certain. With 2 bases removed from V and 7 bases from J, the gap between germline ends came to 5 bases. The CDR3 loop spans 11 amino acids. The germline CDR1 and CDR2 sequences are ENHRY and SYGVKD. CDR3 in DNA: TGTGCCATCAGTGAGAGACTTGAAGCTTTCTTT. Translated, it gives CAISERLEAFF.

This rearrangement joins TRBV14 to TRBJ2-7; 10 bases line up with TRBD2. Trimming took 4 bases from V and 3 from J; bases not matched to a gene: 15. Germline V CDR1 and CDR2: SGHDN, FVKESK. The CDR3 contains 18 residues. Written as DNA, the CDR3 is TGTGCCAGCAGCCCTAGGACTAGCGGTGCCGAGGGATACTACGAGCAGTACTTC. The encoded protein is CASSPRTSGAEGYYEQYF.

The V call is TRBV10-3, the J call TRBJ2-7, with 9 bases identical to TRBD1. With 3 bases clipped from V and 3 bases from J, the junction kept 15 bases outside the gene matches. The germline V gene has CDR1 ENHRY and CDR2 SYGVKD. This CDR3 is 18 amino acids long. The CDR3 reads CAISDPGQGGTRGYEQYF. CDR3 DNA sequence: TGTGCCATCAGTGATCCGGGACAGGGAGGGACAAGGGGCTACGAGCAGTACTTC.

Here the CDR3 DNA reads TGTGCCAGCAGTTCAATTACAGATACGCAGTATTTT. Translating gives CASSSITDTQYF. The rearrangement uses TRBV2 and TRBJ2-3; no clear D. CDR3 length: 12 residues. V was pared by 5 bases and J by 3 bases, with 6 bases between. Germline V gene lookup returns CDR1 SNHLY and CDR2 FYNNEI.

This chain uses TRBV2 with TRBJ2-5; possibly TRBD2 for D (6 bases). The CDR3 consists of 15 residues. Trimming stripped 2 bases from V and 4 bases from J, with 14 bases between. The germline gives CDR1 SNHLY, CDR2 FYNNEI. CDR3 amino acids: CASSETSPPVETQYF. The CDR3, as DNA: TGTGCCAGCAGTGAAACTAGCCCTCCCGTAGAGACCCAGTACTTC.

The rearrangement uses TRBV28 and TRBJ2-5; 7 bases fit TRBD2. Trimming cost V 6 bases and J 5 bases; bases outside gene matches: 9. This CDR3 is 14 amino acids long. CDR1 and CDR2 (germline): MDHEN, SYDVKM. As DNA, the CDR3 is TGTGCCAGCAGGGGGGAGGGTACGCAGGAGACCCAGTACTTC. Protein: CASRGEGTQETQYF.

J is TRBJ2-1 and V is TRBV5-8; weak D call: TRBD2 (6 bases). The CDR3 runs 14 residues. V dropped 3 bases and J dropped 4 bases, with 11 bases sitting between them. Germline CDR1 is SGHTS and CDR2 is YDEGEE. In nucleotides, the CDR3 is TGTGCCAGCAGCTGGGAGGCCGGGTACAATGAGCAGTTCTTC. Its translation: CASSWEAGYNEQFF. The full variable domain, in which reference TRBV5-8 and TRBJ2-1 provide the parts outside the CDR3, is EAGVTQSPTHLIKTRGQQATLRCSPISGHTSVYWYQQALGLGLQFLLWYDEGEERNRGNFPPRFSGRQFPNYSSELNVNALELEDSALYLCASSWEAGYNEQFFGPGTRLTVL.

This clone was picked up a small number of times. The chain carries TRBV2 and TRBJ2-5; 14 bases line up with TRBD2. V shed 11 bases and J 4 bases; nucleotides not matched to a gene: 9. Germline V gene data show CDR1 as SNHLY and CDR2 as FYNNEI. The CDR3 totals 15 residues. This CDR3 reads CAGGLAGAVGETQYF. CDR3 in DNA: TGTGCCGGGGGACTAGCGGGAGCTGTGGGAGAGACCCAGTACTTC.

The CDR3 coding sequence is TGTGCCAGCTCACACAGGGTCCATGAGCAGTTCTTC. Translation gives CASSHRVHEQFF. The V call is TRBV18, the J call TRBJ2-1; perhaps TRBD1 as D (6 bases). Deletions cut 4 bases from V and 8 bases from J, with 9 bases between. The CDR3 is 12 residues long. Germline-derived CDR1 and CDR2 are KGHSH and LQKENI.

The CDR3 reads CASSLGLAGSYTGELFF. The CDR3 coding sequence is TGTGCCAGCAGCTTAGGACTAGCGGGATCTTACACCGGGGAGCTGTTTTTT. V and J are TRBV7-9 and TRBJ2-2, with TRBD2 identical over 11 bases. CDR1 is SEHNR, CDR2 FQNEAQ, per germline (reference sequence). V dropped 1 base and J dropped 3; count of bases not matched to a gene: 4. The CDR3 has 17 amino acids.

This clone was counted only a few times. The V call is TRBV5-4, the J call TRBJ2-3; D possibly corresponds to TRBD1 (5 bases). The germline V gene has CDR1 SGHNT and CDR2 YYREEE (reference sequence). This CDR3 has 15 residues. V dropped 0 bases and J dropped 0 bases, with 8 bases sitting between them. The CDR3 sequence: CASSLGQTSTDTQYF. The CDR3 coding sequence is TGTGCCAGCAGCTTGGGACAGACTAGCACAGATACGCAGTATTTT.

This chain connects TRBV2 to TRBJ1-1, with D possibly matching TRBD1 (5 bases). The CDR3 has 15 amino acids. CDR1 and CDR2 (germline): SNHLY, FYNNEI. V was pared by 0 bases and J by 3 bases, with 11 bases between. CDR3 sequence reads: CASSEAWGVDTEAFF. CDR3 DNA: TGTGCCAGCAGTGAAGCGTGGGGGGTCGACACTGAAGCTTTCTTT.